Following are 8 T cell receptor beta chains from one sample sequenced in a study of blood T cells in healthy people across ages. The second PCR ran about 6 to 11 cycles with a sample-barcoded 5' primer and J-beta primers. From the 5' RACE reads, TCRdb called clonotypes with MiXCR, one entry per CDR3 protein. Of around 1.5 million distinct CDR3 sequences listed, around two fifths were seen once; the top ten hold around 8%. Sequenced sample: blood. All receptors derive from a woman younger than 30 in good health.

This chain uses TRBV10-3 with TRBJ1-2; D gene unclear. The CDR3 covers 15 residues. Germline CDR1 reads ENHRY; CDR2 reads SYGVKD. Deletions cut 2 bases from V and 1 base from J, with 11 bases between. The DNA for the CDR3 is TGTGCCATCAGTGAGAGGGCCTTATATAACTATGGCTACACCTTC. The encoded protein is CAISERALYNYGYTF.

The chain has TRBV11-2 and TRBJ2-3; 13 positions match TRBD2. Germline assignment: CDR1 SGHAT and CDR2 FQNNGV. After removal of 2 bases from V and 4 bases from J, the junction contained 9 bases not matched to a gene. This CDR3 has 18 residues. The CDR3 nucleotides are TGTGCCAGCAGCTTAAGGAGACTAGCGGGAGGCGAAGCAGATACGCAGTATTTT. Amino acid sequence: CASSLRRLAGGEADTQYF.

The J gene is TRBJ2-1, the V gene TRBV5-1; TRBD2 matches 11 bases. With 4 bases clipped from V and 5 bases from J, the junction kept 8 bases outside the gene matches. The CDR3 length is 16 residues. Germline CDR1 reads SGHRS; CDR2 reads YFSETQ. CDR3 in amino acids: CASSVTTSGVDNEQFF. CDR3 in DNA: TGCGCCAGCAGCGTGACGACTAGCGGGGTGGACAATGAGCAGTTCTTC.

The gene calls are TRBV7-2 and TRBJ2-7; unclear D gene. The germline gives CDR1 SGHTA, CDR2 FQGNSA. The germline V and J ends were trimmed by 1 base and 7 bases, with 11 bases remaining between them. CDR3 length: 13 residues. CDR3 nucleotides: TGTGCCAGCAGCTTAGGTGGATTCGAGGAGCAGTACTTC. It specifies CASSLGGFEEQYF.

Here the CDR3 reads CAISESRQGYNEQFF. DNA of the CDR3: TGTGCCATCAGTGAGAGCCGACAGGGATACAATGAGCAGTTCTTC. This sequence joins TRBV10-3 and TRBJ2-1, with 7 bases lining up with TRBD1. The CDR3 contains 15 residues. Per the germline V gene, CDR1 is ENHRY and CDR2 is SYGVKD. J was trimmed by 4 bases and V by 2 bases; bases with no gene match: 5.

This sequence joins TRBV20-1 and TRBJ2-5, with 11 positions matching TRBD2. Germline V gene sequence: CDR1 DFQATT, CDR2 SNEGSKA (reference sequence). V was pared by 5 bases and J by 1 base, with 3 bases of the junction left unmatched. The CDR3 sequence is 14 residues long. CDR3 bases: TGCAGTGCTTTGCTAGCGGGGGGCCAAGAGACCCAGTACTTC. This codes for CSALLAGGQETQYF.

The CDR3 DNA reads TGCGCCAGCAGCTTGGACGGGACAACTGGGACCGGGGAGCTGTTTTTT. This sequence encodes CASSLDGTTGTGELFF. The V and J genes are TRBV5-1 and TRBJ2-2; a weak D match, TRBD1 (6 bases). The ends were cut back, 0 bases at V and 5 bases at J, with 14 bases in the middle. Germline CDR1 is SGHRS and CDR2 is YFSETQ. The CDR3 contains 16 residues.

This clonotype has only a few counts. The chain joins TRBV6-2 or TRBV6-3 to TRBJ2-7; 14 nucleotides agree with TRBD2. CDR1 is MNHEY, CDR2 SVGEGT, per germline. Unmatched junction bases numbered 3, after V lost 6 bases and J lost 2 bases. This CDR3 is built from 15 residues. The CDR3 DNA is TGTGCCAGCAGGCCGACTAGCGGGGGGGCCTACGAGCAGTACTTC. It is translated as CASRPTSGGAYEQYF.